Here is one T cell receptor (beta chain) with its context. This clonotype was observed many times. It has no known antigen specificity. No clone much larger than this one lies a single base away; base qualities are absent. Receptor libraries were prepared by 5' RACE. The sequencer listed for this sample is NextSeq 500. To allow correction of PCR and sequencing errors, the TCR library protocol tagged every TCR cDNA molecule with a unique molecular identifier. The paper's data handling went like this. TCR identification, UMI-based error correction and CDR3 extraction were performed with Decombinator tools. Expanded TCRs were defined as those above a frequency of 2 per 1,000, corresponding to the top 1% of the tumor frequency distribution. Expanded tumor TCRs statistically deemed absent (corrected P<0.05) from at least one tumor region were classed as regional, and all other expanded tumor TCRs were classed as ubiquitous. Each repertoire was subsampled 100 times to 5,000 TCRs, after which Renyi diversity was computed with the R vegan package. CDR3 similarity networks were built from amino acid triplet string-kernel similarity, with CDR3s being connected when pairwise similarity was above 0.82. TCRdb trimmed public reads at Q25 via fastp, called clones via MiXCR and kept in-frame beta chains. Entries are consolidated by CDR3 protein sequence, retaining the most common genes and DNA. TCRdb, not the authors, supplied the V and J calls. The sample contains 7,000 to 10,000 distinct CDR3 sequences, about 3% of them found a single time. The ten top clones hold around 13% of the sample.

The record originates from a study of spatial heterogeneity in lung cancer (dated by TCRdb to between 2018 and 2021). For the study in its entirety: Beta-chain transcripts were consistently detected in greater numbers than alpha-chain transcripts, which likely reflected higher beta-chain transcript abundance. TCR transcript counts in tumor regions correlated strongly with a T cell transcriptional module score from matched bulk RNA-seq. In the raw uncorrected reads, each unique combination of TCR and UMI appeared more than ten times on average. In non-small cell lung cancer, the study made a quantitative comparison of TCR alpha and beta repertoires among multiple tumor regions, matched nontumor lung and blood. Nonsynonymous mutation counts, determined by whole-exome sequencing of tumor tissue, were related to features of the TCR repertoire. Both alpha and beta chains were TCR-sequenced in around 230 tumor regions, 64 matched nontumor lung samples and 45 to 60 PBMC samples obtained at surgery.

General study outcomes and caveats: Confirming at a functional level the hypothesis that regional TCRs recognize regional mutations was considered to require additional single-cell paired TCR alpha and beta sequencing. The count of ubiquitous expanded TCRs correlated with the count of ubiquitous nonsynonymous mutations, and the count of regional expanded TCRs correlated with the count of regional nonsynonymous mutations. A correlation was observed between the number of expanded intratumoral alpha and beta TCRs and the tumor nonsynonymous mutation count. Estimated TCR-seq coverage of tumor T cells was only roughly 7% for alpha chains and roughly 13% for beta chains.

The sample's time point, from its label and the paper: sample taken at primary tumor resection. Samples were obtained from 72 patients with early-stage, untreated non-small cell lung cancer from the lung TRACERx cohort. Without any cell sorting, TCR sequencing was performed on whole RNA extracted either from tumor and nontumor lung tissue or from cryopreserved PBMC samples. Only patients with enough RNA available from two or more tumor regions were chosen for TCR sequencing. Before being selected, tumor and adjacent nontumor lung specimens were reviewed by a lung pathologist. The material sequenced was lung tumor tissue, taken at surgery. The clonotype originates from a male donor with early-stage non-small cell lung cancer.

The CDR3 sequence is CASSFTSGGVQETQYF. The nucleotide sequence reads as follows: TGTGCCAGCAGCTTTACTAGCGGGGGGGTCCAAGAGACCCAGTACTTC. The rearrangement joined TRBV7-9 to TRBJ2-5; TRBD2 agrees with 13 junctional bases. According to the germline V gene (reference sequence), CDR1 reads SEHNR and CDR2 reads FQNEAQ. The CDR3 covers 16 residues, taking in both the cysteine and the phenylalanine. Left in the record is the CDR3 DNA by itself, 48 bases read in frame from the first base. Relative to germline, V is missing 3 bases and J is missing 1 base, with 2 bases of the junction outside any gene match.